These 7 T cell receptor beta chains came from one sample sequenced in a study of cytomegalovirus exposure and HLA in healthy donors (dated by TCRdb to about 2017). Libraries were constructed by the immunoSEQ multiplex PCR assay. A mixture of 60 forward primers for TCR Vbeta segments and 13 reverse primers for TCR Jbeta segments was used in the multiplex PCR. TCRdb retrieved this table from immuneACCESS and kept in-frame rearrangements only. Not all clones are present; in checked studies, unresolved V genes account for under half, and no reason is known for the remainder. Present in this sample are under 150,000 clones, approximately 80% of which were seen just once. Together, the top ten hold 2.7% of the sample. The sequenced material came from PBMCs. These receptors were obtained from a man in his forties or fifties in good health and CMV-seronegative.

The chain's CDR3 is CASSHLGQRGVSGELFF. The CDR3 nucleotides read TGTGCCAGCAGCCACTTGGGCCAGCGGGGGGTATCCGGGGAGCTGTTTTTT. V gene TRBV4-2 combines with J gene TRBJ2-2, with 9 positions matching TRBD2. The CDR3 is 17 residues long. The germline gives CDR1 LGHNA, CDR2 YNFKEQ. With 3 bases clipped from V and 6 bases from J, the junction kept 11 bases outside the gene matches.

This sequence joins TRBV6-1 and TRBJ1-6, with D possibly TRBD1 on 5 matching bases. Trimming pared 2 bases from V and 13 bases from J, leaving 12 bases between. There are 13 residues in the CDR3. Germline assignment: CDR1 MNHNS and CDR2 SASEGT. CDR3 bases: TGTGCCAGCAGTGAACATGAGGGGACTCCCCTCCACTTT. It is translated as CASSEHEGTPLHF.

The chain couples TRBV6-1 to TRBJ1-1; no clear D gene. The CDR3 has 11 residues. Trimming stripped 5 bases from V and 4 bases from J, with 5 bases between. Germline loops: CDR1 MNHNS, CDR2 SASEGT. In nucleotides, the CDR3 is TGTGCCAGCAGTCGGGGCACTGAAGCTTTCTTT. Protein sequence: CASSRGTEAFF.

The V call is TRBV11-2, the J call TRBJ1-1, with D perhaps matching TRBD1 (5 bases). CDR1 and CDR2 (germline): SGHAT, FQNNGV. The CDR3 contains 15 residues. Deletions cut 0 bases from V and 5 bases from J, with 13 bases between. This CDR3 is CASSLDRVRQTEAFF. The CDR3 DNA is TGTGCCAGCAGCTTAGACAGGGTACGTCAAACTGAAGCTTTCTTT.

The chain recombines TRBV18 with TRBJ1-5; no definite D call. V was shortened by 6 bases and J by 0 bases, with 9 bases between the two germline ends. Germline-derived CDR1 and CDR2 are KGHSH and LQKENI. The CDR3 consists of 14 residues. The CDR3 DNA reads as TGTGCCAGCTCCGAGACTTATAGCAATCAGCCCCAGCATTTT. Its translation: CASSETYSNQPQHF.

This clone was seen a few times. The chain has TRBV10-3 and TRBJ2-7, with TRBD2 matching over 8 bases. The CDR3 spans 15 residues. Germline assignment: CDR1 ENHRY and CDR2 SYGVKD. V lost 4 bases, J lost 6 bases, and 11 bases stayed unmatched. CDR3 DNA sequence: TGTGCCATCAGTGCCGGAGGACTAGCTCCCGCCGAGCAGTACTTC. Its protein is CAISAGGLAPAEQYF.

This rearrangement joins TRBV9 to TRBJ1-6; perhaps TRBD1 as D (5 bases). Between the trimmed V and J ends, which lost 0 bases and 6 bases, there was a span of 10 bases. Germline loops: CDR1 SGDLS, CDR2 YYNGEE. This CDR3 contains 15 residues. The CDR3 DNA is TGTGCCAGCAGCGTAGGCGGCAGGGCTAATTCACCCCTCCACTTT. As protein: CASSVGGRANSPLHF.